Described below is a single T cell receptor (beta chain) sequence and its context. A Seattle source enrolled patients during active infection and followed them longitudinally. The data were produced by immunoSEQ multiplex PCR, yet TCRdb's version contains in-frame clones alone and is incomplete. The sample gives 140,000 to 150,000 clones, over 75% of which show up once; about an eighth is in the top ten. This sample is drawn from a study of blood T cell repertoires in COVID-19. On the study more broadly: Acute and convalescent COVID-19 specimens originated in the United States, Italy and Spain.

CDR3 length: 16 residues. CDR1 MNHNY and CDR2 SVGAGI come from the germline V gene (reference sequence). After removal of 4 bases from V and 2 bases from J, the junction contained 6 bases not matched to a gene. The chain employs TRBV6-6 and TRBJ2-3; TRBD2 aligns across 10 bases. The specimen sequenced was peripheral blood. The TCR comes from a young man with COVID-19, enrolled during active disease. The CDR3 nucleotides read TGTGCCAGCAGTTCAACTAGCGGGGCCCTCACAGATACGCAGTATTTT. Translated: CASSSTSGALTDTQYF.